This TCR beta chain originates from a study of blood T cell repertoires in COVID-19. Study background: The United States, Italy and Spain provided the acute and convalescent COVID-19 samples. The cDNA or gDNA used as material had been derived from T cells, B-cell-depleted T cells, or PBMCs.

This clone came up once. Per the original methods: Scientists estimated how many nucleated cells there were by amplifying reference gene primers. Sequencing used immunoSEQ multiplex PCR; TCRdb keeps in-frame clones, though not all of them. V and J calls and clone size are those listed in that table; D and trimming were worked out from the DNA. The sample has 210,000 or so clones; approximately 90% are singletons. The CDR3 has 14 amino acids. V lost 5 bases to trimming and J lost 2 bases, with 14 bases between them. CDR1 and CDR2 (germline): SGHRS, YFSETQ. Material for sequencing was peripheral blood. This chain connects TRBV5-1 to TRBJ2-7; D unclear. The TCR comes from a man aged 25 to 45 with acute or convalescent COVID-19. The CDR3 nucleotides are TGCGCCAGCAGAACAGTCCAAGATCCCTACGAGCAGTACTTC. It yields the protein CASRTVQDPYEQYF.